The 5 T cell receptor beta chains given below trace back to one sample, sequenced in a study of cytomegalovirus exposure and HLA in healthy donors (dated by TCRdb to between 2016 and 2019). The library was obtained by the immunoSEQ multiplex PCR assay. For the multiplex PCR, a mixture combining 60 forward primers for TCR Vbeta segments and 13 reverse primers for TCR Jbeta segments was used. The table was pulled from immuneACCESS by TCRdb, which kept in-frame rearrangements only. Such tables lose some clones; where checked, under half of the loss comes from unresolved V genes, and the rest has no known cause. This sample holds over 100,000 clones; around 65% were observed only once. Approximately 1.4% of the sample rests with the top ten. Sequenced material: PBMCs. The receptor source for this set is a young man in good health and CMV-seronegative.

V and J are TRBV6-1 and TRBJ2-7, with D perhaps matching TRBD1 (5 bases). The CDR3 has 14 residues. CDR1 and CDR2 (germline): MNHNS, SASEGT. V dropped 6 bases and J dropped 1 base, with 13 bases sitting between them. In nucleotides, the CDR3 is TGTGCCAGCAGCTCCAATCGACAGTCCTACGAGCAGTACTTC. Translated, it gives CASSSNRQSYEQYF.

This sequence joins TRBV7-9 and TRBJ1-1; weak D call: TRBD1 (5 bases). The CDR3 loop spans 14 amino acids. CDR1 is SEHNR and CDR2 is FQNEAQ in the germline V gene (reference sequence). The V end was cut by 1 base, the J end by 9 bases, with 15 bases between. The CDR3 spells CASSLVGEQEKAFF. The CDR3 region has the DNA TGTGCCAGCAGCTTAGTTGGTGAACAGGAAAAAGCTTTCTTT.

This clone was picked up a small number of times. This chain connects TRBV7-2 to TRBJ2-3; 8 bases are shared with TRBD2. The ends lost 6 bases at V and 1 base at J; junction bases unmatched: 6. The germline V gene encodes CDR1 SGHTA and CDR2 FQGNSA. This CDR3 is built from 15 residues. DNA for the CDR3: TGTGCCAGCAGTGGCGGGAGGAGGGGCACAGATACGCAGTATTTT. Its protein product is CASSGGRRGTDTQYF.

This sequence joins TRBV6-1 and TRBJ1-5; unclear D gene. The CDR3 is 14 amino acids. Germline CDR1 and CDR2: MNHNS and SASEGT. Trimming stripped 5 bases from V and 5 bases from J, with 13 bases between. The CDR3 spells CASSNRGADQPQHF. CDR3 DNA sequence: TGTGCCAGCAGTAACCGGGGAGCCGATCAGCCCCAGCATTTT.

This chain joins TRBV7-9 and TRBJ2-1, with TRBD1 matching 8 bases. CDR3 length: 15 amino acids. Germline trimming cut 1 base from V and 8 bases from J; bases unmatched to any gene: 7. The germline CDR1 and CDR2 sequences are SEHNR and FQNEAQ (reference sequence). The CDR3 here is CASSLGTGYLDEQFF. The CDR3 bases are TGTGCCAGCAGCTTAGGGACAGGGTATTTAGATGAGCAGTTCTTC.